Described below is a single T cell receptor beta chain sequence and its context. This clone was counted between two and nine times. Its antigen is not yet known. No much larger clonotype is one base removed from it; base qualities were not supplied. From each donor, a single peripheral blood sample of about 100 mL on average was drawn into heparinised tubes. A BD FACSAria II was used to sort naive, central memory, regulatory and stem cell-like memory CD4+ T cells with a panel that included CD45RO, CCR7, CD25, CD127, CD95 and CD27. Purity was above 98% for every sorted population. PBMCs were isolated right away by Lymphoprep density gradient centrifugation and were stained directly, without culture. To minimize batch effects, samples were stained and sorted in pairs, one healthy donor with one patient per experiment. This specimen comes from a study of beta chain features in type 1 diabetes listed by TCRdb under 2018. At the level of the whole study: Patients and healthy donors did not differ in mean age, gender distribution, total cell number or subset yield. Across all samples, around 99 million sorted cells were examined, and cell number per subset correlated strongly with RNA yield. The study compared TCRB repertoires of sorted circulating CD4+ T cell subsets between recently diagnosed type 1 diabetes patients and matched healthy donors. Whereas all 28 donors provided naive and central memory subsets, regulatory and stem cell-like memory subsets were isolated from just 8 patients and roughly 8 healthy donors. What the work shows at the level of the full study, not this receptor alone: At VDJ recombination sites, type 1 diabetes patients had fewer insertions and more deleted nucleotides, which implies abnormalities in thymic rearrangement. In all four CD4+ subsets, TCRB CDR3 length was moderately but significantly shorter in type 1 diabetes patients. Naive, central memory and regulatory TCRB repertoires appeared to be more alike among patients than among healthy donors. Only small numbers of individuals were included in the HLA sub-analyses, which left unresolved whether HLA type had any influence on TCRB rearrangement. PCR may preferentially amplify shorter templates, but because patient and control samples were amplified and corrected together, any resulting skew would affect both groups equally. Because cDNA was sequenced instead of genomic DNA, activated cells with high expression could be over-represented, although the groups did not differ in activation or CD3 levels.

The germline V gene sets CDR1 to SGHTA and CDR2 to FQGTGA. Trimming removed 2 bases from V and 0 bases from J, leaving 15 bases between the germline ends. The cysteine opens and the phenylalanine closes a CDR3 of 17 amino acids. CDR3 DNA only is kept here, 51 bases in frame from base 1. The entire isolated RNA was reverse transcribed using the High Capacity cDNA Reverse Transcription Kit, and thus expressed TCRB transcripts were sequenced. Naive, central memory and regulatory T cell samples underwent deep immunoSEQ sequencing, averaging about 3.57 million total reads per sample. Sorted cells were lysed in RLT buffer and RNA was extracted with DNase-treated RNeasy Micro or Mini kits, depending on cell number. Each cell subset was processed separately to prevent cross-contamination, with patient and healthy donor samples processed together. The immunoSEQ multiplex PCR was used to amplify TCRB sequences from cDNA, generating 87-bp fragments that spanned the CDR3 region. Sequencing of the amplicons was performed on the Illumina HiSeq platform. Processing in the source paper ran as follows. PCR bias was computationally corrected using synthetic template baselines, reads within Hamming distance 2 were collapsed, and singletons that could not be merged were discarded. Reads were aligned to IMGT to assign V, D and J genes, CDR3 length, and insertions or deletions at six rearrangement sites. Within each subset, clonotype counts were normalized to the number of sorted cells before true diversity and Gini coefficients were calculated with the tcR R package. The overlap coefficient, calculated on TCRB nucleotide sequences, was used to measure repertoire sharing. What TCRdb holds here is the immuneACCESS table cut down to in-frame rearrangements. Part of the clones is not present; checked against another copy, under half of the missing clones reflect an unresolved V gene, and the others are unexplained. V and J calls and clone size are copied from that table; D and trimming were computed from the DNA. The sample includes 400,000 or so clones, with around 10% observed a single time. Of the sample, roughly 0.54% is held by the ten largest clones.

The chain couples TRBV7-3 to TRBJ2-3; the best D guess is TRBD2, with 5 bases matching. Sequenced: central memory CD4+ T cells from blood. This sequence was found in a young man with type 1 diabetes. DNA sequence: TGTGCCAGCAGCTTAGTACCTGGACTTCATAGCACAGATACGCAGTATTTT. Its translation reads: CASSLVPGLHSTDTQYF.